Below are 25 T cell receptor beta chains sequenced from a single sample in a study of CD8 T cell repertoires and HIV-1 epitope variants. Profiled with immunoSEQ multiplex PCR; TCRdb holds only in-frame clones, not every one. Of about 5,600 clones listed, about three fifths were seen once; the top ten hold less than 50%. The antigens of these receptors remain unknown. The specimen was cultured CD8+ T cells derived from PBMCs. Receptors originate from a male donor with HIV.

The V and J genes are TRBV28 and TRBJ2-3; D gene uncertain. V lost 3 bases, J lost 5 bases, and 15 bases lay in between. Germline V gene lookup returns CDR1 MDHEN and CDR2 SYDVKM. There are 15 residues in the CDR3. CDR3 coding DNA: TGTGCCAGCAGTTTCTCCCTTCTCCTGCAAGATACGCAGTATTTT. It specifies CASSFSLLLQDTQYF.

The chain links TRBV6-6 to TRBJ2-5; 10 positions agree with TRBD1. This CDR3 is 13 amino acids long. Germline values: CDR1 MNHNY, CDR2 SVGAGI (reference sequence). The trim removed 7 bases at V and 4 bases at J, leaving 3 bases unmatched. The CDR3 is CASTDRGIETQYF. Here the CDR3 DNA reads TGTGCCAGCACGGACAGGGGGATAGAGACCCAGTACTTC.

The rearrangement uses TRBV4-1 and TRBJ2-1; D is possibly TRBD1 (7 bases). The CDR3 covers 17 residues. Germline V gives CDR1 MGHRA, CDR2 YSYEKL. V was trimmed by 3 bases and J by 2 bases, leaving 17 bases between them. CDR3 DNA: TGCGCCAGCAGCCATCCAGGGGGAGCGGGTACCTACAATGAGCAGTTCTTC. This gives the protein CASSHPGGAGTYNEQFF.

In its sample, this clone was seen once. This rearrangement joins TRBV2 to TRBJ2-7; D gene unclear. This CDR3 has 14 amino acids. Germline V gene data show CDR1 as SNHLY and CDR2 as FYNNEI. V was clipped by 5 bases and J by 0 bases, with 11 bases between them. The CDR3 coding sequence is TGTGCCAGCAGTTTCACCTGGGGCTCCTACGAGCAGTACTTC. Its translation is CASSFTWGSYEQYF.

The CDR3 sequence: CASSLDVSSYNEQFF. The CDR3 DNA sequence: TGTGCCAGCAGTTTGGACGTGAGCTCCTACAATGAGCAGTTCTTC. The V gene is TRBV28, the J gene TRBJ2-1, with unresolved D. The CDR3 is 15 residues long. Germline-derived CDR1 and CDR2 are MDHEN and SYDVKM. Trimming took 3 bases from V and 0 from J, leaving 9 bases between them.

Only a few counts were recorded for this clone. This rearrangement joins TRBV4-1 to TRBJ1-1; D call uncertain. This CDR3 has 14 amino acids. V was trimmed by 0 bases and J by 8 bases, leaving 13 bases between them. Germline loops: CDR1 MGHRA, CDR2 YSYEKL. CDR3 DNA: TGCGCCAGCAGCCAAGAGGTCCCCTCCCGGGAAGCTTTCTTT. Its translation: CASSQEVPSREAFF.

About this clone itself: Other DNA sequences within the sample encode an identical CDR3. The chain employs TRBV30 and TRBJ1-1, with a weak D call TRBD1 (6 bases). Germline-derived CDR1 and CDR2 are GTSNPN and SVGIG (reference sequence). CDR3 length equals 13 residues. Trimming left V 5 bases short and J 1 base short, with 11 bases between. CDR3 residues: CAWRGGGNTEAFF. CDR3 DNA sequence: TGTGCCTGGCGGGGGGGCGGGAACACTGAAGCTTTCTTT.

V and J are TRBV7-9 and TRBJ1-4; unclear D gene. This CDR3 contains 15 residues. CDR1 and CDR2 from the germline V gene are SEHNR and FQNEAQ (reference sequence). Trimming took 4 bases from V and 7 from J, leaving 16 bases between them. CDR3 DNA sequence: TGTGCCAGCAGCTCCAAGGACCTGGAGGCTGAAAAACTGTTTTTT. It codes for CASSSKDLEAEKLFF.

The chain carries TRBV4-1 and TRBJ1-4; 7 bases map to TRBD1. The J segment lost 4 bases and the V segment lost 6 bases, leaving 11 bases of the junction unmatched. Germline-derived CDR1 and CDR2 are MGHRA and YSYEKL. The CDR3 has 16 amino acids. The CDR3 here is CASRYSEQGLNEKLFF. Written as DNA, the CDR3 is TGCGCCAGCAGGTATTCGGAACAGGGGCTTAATGAAAAACTGTTTTTT.

This sequence joins TRBV5-8 and TRBJ2-1; 15 bases fit TRBD2. The germline CDR1 and CDR2 sequences are SGHTS and YDEGEE. V was clipped by 3 bases and J by 10 bases; unmatched bases: 5. The CDR3 covers 15 residues. DNA of the CDR3: TGTGCCAGCAGCTCACCGGGACTAGCGGGAGGAGAGCAGTTCTTC. Its translation is CASSSPGLAGGEQFF. Combining the CDR3 with reference TRBV5-8 and TRBJ2-1 gives the whole variable domain EAGVTQSPTHLIKTRGQQATLRCSPISGHTSVYWYQQALGLGLQFLLWYDEGEERNRGNFPPRFSGRQFPNYSSELNVNALELEDSALYLCASSSPGLAGGEQFFGPGTRLTVL.

This rearrangement joins TRBV7-9 to TRBJ1-1; D uncertain. V shed 3 bases and J shed 7 bases, with 6 bases lying between them. The CDR3 consists of 11 residues. CDR1 and CDR2 from the germline V gene are SEHNR and FQNEAQ (reference sequence). The CDR3 sequence: CASSLYIEAFF. The CDR3 DNA reads as TGTGCCAGCAGCTTGTACATTGAAGCTTTCTTT.

The V gene is TRBV5-1, the J gene TRBJ2-2; D uncertain. Germline lookup yields CDR1 SGHRS and CDR2 YFSETQ. The V end lost 0 bases, the J end lost 6 bases, and 3 bases lay between the germline ends. CDR3 length: 12 amino acids. Here the CDR3 reads CASSLGAGELFF. CDR3 DNA: TGCGCCAGCAGCTTGGGGGCCGGGGAGCTGTTTTTT.

The V and J genes are TRBV6-5 and TRBJ2-2, with unresolved D. CDR3 length: 16 amino acids. Trimming took off 0 bases at V and 0 bases at J, with 8 bases between the two ends. Germline CDR1 and CDR2: MNHEY and SVGAGI. The CDR3: CASSYSMGSNTGELFF. CDR3 DNA sequence: TGTGCCAGCAGTTACTCGATGGGGTCGAACACCGGGGAGCTGTTTTTT.

The chain employs TRBV2 and TRBJ2-7; D unclear. Deletions cut 4 bases from V and 2 bases from J, with 15 bases between. CDR1 and CDR2 (germline): SNHLY, FYNNEI. The CDR3 has 15 amino acids. The CDR3 DNA reads as TGTGCCAGCAGTGGGGTTGGGATAGTAACCTACGAGCAGTACTTC. The encoded protein is CASSGVGIVTYEQYF.

This clone came up a few times. The chain links TRBV19 to TRBJ2-7; D unresolved. CDR1 is LNHDA and CDR2 is SQIVND in the germline V gene (reference sequence). The CDR3 spans 13 residues. V was cut by 3 bases and J by 3 bases, with 9 bases left in between. CDR3 region: CASSIKAGYEQYF. CDR3 coding DNA: TGTGCCAGTAGTATCAAGGCAGGCTACGAGCAGTACTTC.

The chain uses TRBV28 and TRBJ2-4; no firm D call. The CDR3 is 17 residues long. Germline loops: CDR1 MDHEN, CDR2 SYDVKM. Trimming pared 4 bases from V and 0 bases from J, leaving 16 bases between. The CDR3 nucleotides are TGTGCCAGCAGTTCCCCGCGAAAAGGGTTAGCCAAAAACATTCAGTACTTC. Translated, it gives CASSSPRKGLAKNIQYF.

This clone was seen only once. V and J are TRBV6-5 and TRBJ2-1; 11 bases align to TRBD2. V was clipped by 5 bases and J by 4 bases; unmatched bases: 4. The CDR3 length is 15 residues. CDR1 is MNHEY, CDR2 SVGAGI, per germline. The CDR3 DNA reads TGTGCCAGCAGTACGGGACTAGCGGATTACAATGAGCAGTTCTTC. This gives the protein CASSTGLADYNEQFF.

The chain uses TRBV13 and TRBJ1-1; the D is unclear. CDR1 PRHDT and CDR2 FYEKMQ come from the germline V gene (reference sequence). This CDR3 is 14 amino acids long. V gave up 5 bases and J gave up 4 bases, with 14 bases separating them. The CDR3 reads CASSPKRASTEAFF. The DNA of the CDR3 is TGTGCCAGCAGCCCCAAGAGGGCTTCCACTGAAGCTTTCTTT.

The chain is built from TRBV28 and TRBJ1-2; D possibly corresponds to TRBD1 (6 bases). Germline V gene lookup returns CDR1 MDHEN and CDR2 SYDVKM. The CDR3 is 12 amino acids. Trimming left V 2 bases short and J 7 bases short, with 8 bases between. CDR3 DNA: TGTGCCAGCAGTTTAGGGGGCGCTGGCTACACCTTC. Encoded protein: CASSLGGAGYTF.

This clone was seen only a few times. The chain recombines TRBV27 with TRBJ1-1; no clear D gene. The CDR3 is 12 residues long. V was cut by 6 bases and J by 1 base, with 6 bases left in between. The germline gives CDR1 MNHEY, CDR2 SMNVEV (reference sequence). The CDR3 reads CASREQNTEAFF. CDR3 nucleotide sequence: TGTGCCAGCAGGGAACAGAACACTGAAGCTTTCTTT.

The chain couples TRBV19 to TRBJ2-2; 11 nucleotides match TRBD2. The CDR3 is 17 amino acids. CDR1 and CDR2 (germline): LNHDA, SQIVND (reference sequence). V dropped 3 bases and J dropped 1; count of bases not matched to a gene: 4. The CDR3 region is CASSMGSGGVNTGELFF. CDR3 in DNA: TGTGCCAGTAGTATGGGTAGCGGGGGGGTGAACACCGGGGAGCTGTTTTTT.

The V and J genes are TRBV9 and TRBJ1-2; D call uncertain. The germline V gene encodes CDR1 SGDLS and CDR2 YYNGEE. The CDR3 is 16 residues long. Trimming took off 4 bases at V and 4 bases at J, with 20 bases between the two ends. The CDR3 nucleotides read TGTGCCAGCAGCCCCGCGGACGCCAGGCCACTCTATGGCTACACCTTC. Its protein product is CASSPADARPLYGYTF.

This chain connects TRBV5-8 to TRBJ2-7; 8 nucleotides agree with TRBD2. This CDR3 spans 13 amino acids. V trimming: 0 bases; J trimming: 9 bases; junction bases outside the gene matches: 5. From germline, CDR1 is SGHTS and CDR2 YDEGEE. CDR3 sequence (DNA): TGTGCCAGCAGCTTGGGGCGGGGGGCCAGGCAGTACTTC. Amino acid sequence: CASSLGRGARQYF.

This chain links TRBV2 with TRBJ2-3; 8 nucleotides agree with TRBD1. Germline loops: CDR1 SNHLY, CDR2 FYNNEI. Unmatched junction bases numbered 14, after V lost 6 bases and J lost 3 bases. This CDR3 region has 17 residues. As DNA, the CDR3 is TGTGCCAGCAGCGGAATCGGACAGGGAGGCTTTACAGATACGCAGTATTTT. It is translated as CASSGIGQGGFTDTQYF. The full variable domain, in which reference TRBV2 and TRBJ2-3 provide the parts outside the CDR3, is EPEVTQTPSHQVTQMGQEVILRCVPISNHLYFYWYRQILGQKVEFLVSFYNNEISEKSEIFDDQFSVERPDGSNFTLKIRSTKLEDSAMYFCASSGIGQGGFTDTQYFGPGTRLTVL.

V is TRBV30 and J is TRBJ1-1; D perhaps matches TRBD1 (5 bases). The CDR3 has 14 amino acids. Germline values: CDR1 GTSNPN, CDR2 SVGIG (reference sequence). Trimming removed 4 bases at V and 6 bases at J, with 18 bases between. The CDR3 nucleotides are TGTGCCTGGATGGACAAACTGGGTAAGGCTGAAGCTTTCTTT. It yields the protein CAWMDKLGKAEAFF.